Presented here are 10 T cell receptor beta chains from one specimen sequenced in a study of blood T cell repertoires in COVID-19. Assay used: immunoSEQ multiplex PCR; TCRdb lists only in-frame clones, some missing. The repertoire consists of about 300,000 clones, with more than 85% occurring once and the leading ten covering about 1.2%. Sequenced sample: peripheral blood. The receptors derive from a man between 70 and 80 years old with acute or convalescent COVID-19.

This clone was detected only a few times. This rearrangement joins TRBV28 to TRBJ1-2, with 7 nucleotides matching TRBD1. Germline V gives CDR1 MDHEN, CDR2 SYDVKM. This CDR3 spans 13 amino acids. Germline trimming cut 3 bases from V and 4 bases from J; bases unmatched to any gene: 2. CDR3 sequence: CASSLGQIYGYTF. The DNA for the CDR3 is TGTGCCAGCAGTTTGGGACAGATCTATGGCTACACCTTC.

The rearrangement joins TRBV12-3 or TRBV12-4 to TRBJ1-2, with 9 nucleotides matching TRBD1. The CDR3 covers 13 residues. The trim removed 5 bases at V and 8 bases at J, leaving 6 bases unmatched. As DNA, the CDR3 is TGTGCCAGCAGTGGACAGGGGCTCCGCGGCTACACCTTC. Translation gives CASSGQGLRGYTF.

This chain connects TRBV6-5 to TRBJ2-2; D not certain. The CDR3 sequence is 14 residues long. CDR1 and CDR2 from the germline V gene are MNHEY and SVGAGI. The V and J ends lost 8 bases and 3 bases respectively, with 13 bases between them. CDR3 loop: CASATSPHTGELFF. DNA of the CDR3: TGTGCCAGCGCCACAAGTCCTCACACCGGGGAGCTGTTTTTT.

This sequence joins TRBV7-2 and TRBJ2-5, with TRBD1 matching 9 bases. The J segment lost 1 base and the V segment lost 4 bases, leaving 4 bases of the junction unmatched. From germline, CDR1 is SGHTA and CDR2 FQGNSA. This CDR3 spans 15 amino acids. CDR3 DNA: TGTGCCAGCAGCTACCTGGGACAGGGCCAAGAGACCCAGTACTTC. Translated: CASSYLGQGQETQYF.

CDR3 amino acids: CASINRGAGNTEAFF. CDR3 bases: TGTGCCAGCATCAACAGGGGCGCGGGGAACACTGAAGCTTTCTTT. The rearrangement joins TRBV28 to TRBJ1-1; 7 bases are shared with TRBD1. There are 15 residues in the CDR3. V was pared by 7 bases and J by 1 base, with 9 bases of the junction left unmatched. Germline-derived CDR1 and CDR2 are MDHEN and SYDVKM.

This clone has a handful of counts. The V and J genes are TRBV11-2 and TRBJ2-3, with D possibly matching TRBD2 (6 bases). Germline V CDR1 and CDR2: SGHAT, FQNNGV. This CDR3 spans 14 amino acids. The V end lost 4 bases, the J end lost 0 bases, and 8 bases lay between the germline ends. CDR3 region: CASSWGLSTDTQYF. CDR3 bases: TGTGCCAGCAGCTGGGGACTGAGCACAGATACGCAGTATTTT.

The chain joins TRBV28 to TRBJ1-5; 8 positions agree with TRBD1. The germline gives CDR1 MDHEN, CDR2 SYDVKM. The CDR3 extends over 15 amino acids. Trimming cost V 3 bases and J 4 bases; bases outside gene matches: 5. The CDR3 region is CASSFAGGLNQPQHF. DNA for the CDR3: TGTGCCAGCAGTTTCGCAGGGGGCTTAAATCAGCCCCAGCATTTT.

The count of this clone is one. The rearrangement links TRBV30 to TRBJ1-6; 7 positions agree with TRBD1. The CDR3 length is 14 residues. Trimming cost V 2 bases and J 7 bases; bases outside gene matches: 5. Germline V gene sequence: CDR1 GTSNPN, CDR2 SVGIG (reference sequence). CDR3 nucleotides: TGTGCCTGGAGTATGGGACAGACAAATTCACCCCTCCACTTT. Translating gives CAWSMGQTNSPLHF.

The rearrangement links TRBV5-1 to TRBJ1-6; D gene ambiguous. In germline, CDR1 is SGHRS, CDR2 YFSETQ. Trimming took off 2 bases at V and 4 bases at J, with 16 bases between the two ends. This CDR3 contains 17 residues. CDR3 sequence: CASSLKRHDNYNSPLHF. For the CDR3, the DNA is TGCGCCAGCAGCTTAAAAAGACACGACAATTATAATTCACCCCTCCACTTT. The full variable domain, rest sourced from reference TRBV5-1 and TRBJ1-6, is KAGVTQTPRYLIKTRGQQVTLSCSPISGHRSVSWYQQTPGQGLQFLFEYFSETQRNKGNFPGRFSGRQFSNSRSEMNVSTLELGDSALYLCASSLKRHDNYNSPLHFGNGTRLTVT.

The chain carries TRBV7-2 and TRBJ1-4, with TRBD1 identical over 7 bases. Germline V gives CDR1 SGHTA, CDR2 FQGNSA. V gave up 7 bases and J gave up 10 bases; unmatched junction bases: 12. The CDR3 is 14 residues long. CDR3 sequence: CASTLNRGMGKLFF. CDR3 DNA: TGTGCCAGCACCCTTAACAGGGGTATGGGAAAACTGTTTTTT.